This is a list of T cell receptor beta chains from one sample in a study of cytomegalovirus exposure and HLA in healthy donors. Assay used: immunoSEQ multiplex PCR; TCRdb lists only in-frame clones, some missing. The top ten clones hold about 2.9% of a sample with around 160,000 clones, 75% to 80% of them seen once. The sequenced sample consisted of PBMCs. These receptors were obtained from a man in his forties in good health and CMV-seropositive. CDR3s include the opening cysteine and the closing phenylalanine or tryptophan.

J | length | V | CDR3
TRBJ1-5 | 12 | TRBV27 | CASSKQNQPQHF
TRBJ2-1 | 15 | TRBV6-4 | CASSDSTGGSNEQFF
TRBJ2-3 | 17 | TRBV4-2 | CASSQARGTSPMGTQYF
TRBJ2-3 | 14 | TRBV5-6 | CASSLRAGVDTQYF
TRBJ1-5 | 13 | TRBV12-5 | CASGVDSNQPQHF
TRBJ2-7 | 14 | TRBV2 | CASSEGTGSYEQYF
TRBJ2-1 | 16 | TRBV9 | CASSLIPGSLYNEQFF
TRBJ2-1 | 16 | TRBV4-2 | CASSRDVADSYNEQFF
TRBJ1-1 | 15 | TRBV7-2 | CASSLSGGENTEAFF
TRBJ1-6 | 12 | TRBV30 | CAWSPGWSPLHF
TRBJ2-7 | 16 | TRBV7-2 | CASSIVTSGTTYEQYF
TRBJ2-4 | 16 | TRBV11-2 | CASSPVGVAAKNIQYF
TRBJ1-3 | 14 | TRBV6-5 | CASKGGQSGNTIYF
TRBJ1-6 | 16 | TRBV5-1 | CASSLDPGVYNSPLHF
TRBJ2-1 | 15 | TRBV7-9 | CASTTGTGTYNEQFF
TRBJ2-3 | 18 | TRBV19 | CASRRVPGLAASTDTQYF
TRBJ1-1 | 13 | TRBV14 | CASSQDWAGEAFF
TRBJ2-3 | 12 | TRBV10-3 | CAISDLSDTQYF
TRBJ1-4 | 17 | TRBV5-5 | CASSLSGQTTTNEKLFF
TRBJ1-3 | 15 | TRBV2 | CASMSSGGSGNTIYF
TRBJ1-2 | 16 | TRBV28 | CASRGGDRAGVYGYTF
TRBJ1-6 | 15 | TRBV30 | CAWSAAGTGNSPLHF
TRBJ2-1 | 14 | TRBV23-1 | CASSVGGFLNEQFF
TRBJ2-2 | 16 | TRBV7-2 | CASSLGGTLNTGELFF
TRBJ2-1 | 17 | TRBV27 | CASSLFRTSGSYNEQFF
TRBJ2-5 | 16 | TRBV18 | CASSPPGGTSEETQYF
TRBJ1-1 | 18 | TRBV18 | CASSQYGLQGGRYTEAFF
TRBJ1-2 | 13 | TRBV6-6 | CASRGTANYGYTF
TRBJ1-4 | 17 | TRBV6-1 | CASSAPLGGATNEKLFF
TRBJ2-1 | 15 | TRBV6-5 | CASSGSGSNYNEQFF
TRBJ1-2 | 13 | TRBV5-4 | CASSLASGYGYTF
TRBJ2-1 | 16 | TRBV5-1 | CASSSHGQGALDEQFF
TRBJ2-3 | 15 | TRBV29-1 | CSVPNRGSSTDTQYF
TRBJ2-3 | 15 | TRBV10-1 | CASSEFGAGENTQYF
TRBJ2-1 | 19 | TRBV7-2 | CASSLATALGTSGYNEQFF
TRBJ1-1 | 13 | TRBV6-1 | CASNPDRKGEAFF
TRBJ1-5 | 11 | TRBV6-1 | CASRGDQPQHF
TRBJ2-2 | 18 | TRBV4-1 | CASSQEGRTSGNTGELFF
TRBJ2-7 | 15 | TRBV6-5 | CASSYLRDSPYEQYF
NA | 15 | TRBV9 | CASSATERPLYEQYF
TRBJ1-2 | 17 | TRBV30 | CAWSGGTGGFVDYGYTF
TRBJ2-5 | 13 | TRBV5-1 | CASRTGIMETQYF
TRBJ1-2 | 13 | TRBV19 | CASSISQGNGYTF
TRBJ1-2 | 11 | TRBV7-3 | CASSSGFGYTF
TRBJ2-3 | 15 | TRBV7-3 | CASSLGQRGADTQYF
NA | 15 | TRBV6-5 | CASSYSLAGVHEQYF
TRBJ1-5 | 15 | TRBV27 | CASRGRGSSNQPQHF
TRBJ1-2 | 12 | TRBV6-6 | CASSRQEYGYTF
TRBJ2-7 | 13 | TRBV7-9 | CSSSSQGPYEQYF
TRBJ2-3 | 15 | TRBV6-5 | CASSYSTLASDTQYF
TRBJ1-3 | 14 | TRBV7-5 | CARSHPSSGNTIYF
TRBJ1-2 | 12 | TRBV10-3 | CAILQGNYGYTF
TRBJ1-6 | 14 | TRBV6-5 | CASALEGGGSPLHF
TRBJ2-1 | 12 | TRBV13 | CASSRLPNEQFF
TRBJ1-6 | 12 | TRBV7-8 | CASSWANSPLHF